The next 15 T cell receptor beta chains were all read from a single sample in a study of shared clonotypes between healthy human individuals. Measured with immunoSEQ multiplex PCR; TCRdb has only the in-frame clones, and not every one. The repertoire holds around 2,100,000 clones, about 95% seen once, with 1% to 1.5% in the top ten. The naive CD8 population came from CD45RO-negative cells selected for CCR7, without terminally differentiated effector memory CD45RA+ cells. The sequencing sample was made of naive CD8+ T cells sorted from blood. These receptors were taken from a man between 18 and 35 years old in good health.

This chain connects TRBV28 to TRBJ2-3; 15 positions agree with TRBD2. With V trimmed by 6 bases and J by 4 bases, 17 bases remained unmatched. The CDR3 is 20 residues long. The germline V gene encodes CDR1 MDHEN and CDR2 SYDVKM. Here the CDR3 DNA reads TGTGCCAGCAGGACGGGACTAGCGGGGGGCTGGGGGACCGGCGCAGATACGCAGTATTTT. Residues: CASRTGLAGGWGTGADTQYF. Together with reference TRBV28 and TRBJ2-3, the CDR3 gives the full variable domain: DVKVTQSSRYLVKRTGEKVFLECVQDMDHENMFWYRQDPGLGLRLIYFSYDVKMKEKGDIPEGYSVSREKKERFSLILESASTNQTSMYLCASRTGLAGGWGTGADTQYFGPGTRLTVL.

As regards this clone: Other DNA sequences in the sample encode the same CDR3. This rearrangement joins TRBV9 to TRBJ1-2; 7 bases line up with TRBD1. The CDR3 extends over 13 amino acids. Unmatched junction bases numbered 0, after V lost 0 bases and J lost 4 bases. CDR1 is SGDLS and CDR2 is YYNGEE in the germline V gene. In nucleotides, the CDR3 is TGTGCCAGCAGCGTAGGACAGGGCTATGGCTACACCTTC. Translating gives CASSVGQGYGYTF.

V and J are TRBV7-6 and TRBJ1-2; TRBD1 agrees at 7 bases. CDR3 length: 14 amino acids. Germline CDR1 and CDR2: SGHVS and FNYEAQ. The V segment lost 4 bases and the J segment 4 bases; nucleotides outside the gene matches: 6. The CDR3 DNA reads TGTGCCAGCAGCTCCCGACAGGGTCTCTATGGCTACACCTTC. It codes for CASSSRQGLYGYTF.

The rearrangement uses TRBV4-1 and TRBJ2-7, with TRBD2 matching 12 bases. In germline, CDR1 is MGHRA, CDR2 YSYEKL. The junction had 1 base not matched to a gene; V was cut back by 1 base and J by 3 bases. The length of the CDR3 is 15 residues. This CDR3 is CASSQGTSGDYEQYF. In nucleotides, the CDR3 is TGCGCCAGCAGCCAAGGGACTAGCGGGGACTACGAGCAGTACTTC.

The genes are TRBV10-3 and TRBJ2-7; D is possibly TRBD2 (6 bases). V lost 5 bases, J lost 2 bases, and 13 bases lay in between. Germline lookup yields CDR1 ENHRY and CDR2 SYGVKD. The CDR3 length is 14 residues. The CDR3 bases are TGTGCCATCAGTTCGGGACTCGGGACCTACGAGCAGTACTTC. Its protein product is CAISSGLGTYEQYF.

The J gene is TRBJ2-7, the V gene TRBV2; the D gene is possibly TRBD1 (6 bases). Trimming stripped 7 bases from V and 2 bases from J, with 18 bases between. CDR3 length equals 15 residues. Germline CDR1 is SNHLY and CDR2 is FYNNEI. CDR3 sequence reads: CASTPGQRGTYEQYF. In DNA, the CDR3 is TGTGCCAGCACTCCCGGACAGCGAGGGACCTACGAGCAGTACTTC.

V gene TRBV29-1 combines with J gene TRBJ1-1, with D uncertain. Germline V gene data show CDR1 as SQVTM and CDR2 as ANQGSEA. V was pared by 5 bases and J by 0 bases, with 16 bases between. The CDR3 has 15 residues. CDR3 in amino acids: CSVPYPTDMNTEAFF. The CDR3 DNA reads as TGCAGCGTTCCCTACCCGACCGACATGAACACTGAAGCTTTCTTT.

V is TRBV13 and J is TRBJ2-1; D unclear. The germline V gene encodes CDR1 PRHDT and CDR2 FYEKMQ (reference sequence). V lost 3 bases and J 4 bases, leaving 13 bases between the germline ends. The CDR3 extends over 15 amino acids. The CDR3: CASSLLTGVYNEQFF. For the CDR3, the DNA is TGTGCCAGCAGCTTGTTGACCGGAGTGTACAATGAGCAGTTCTTC.

This sequence joins TRBV10-1 and TRBJ2-1, with D uncertain. Germline loops: CDR1 WNHNN, CDR2 SYGVQD (reference sequence). Trimming pared 5 bases from V and 3 bases from J, leaving 8 bases between. The CDR3 extends over 13 amino acids. The CDR3 sequence is CASSYDGYNEQFF. CDR3 coding DNA: TGCGCCAGCAGTTACGACGGCTACAATGAGCAGTTCTTC.

The V call is TRBV27, the J call TRBJ2-7, with 7 bases identical to TRBD1. From germline, CDR1 is MNHEY and CDR2 SMNVEV (reference sequence). V trimming: 4 bases; J trimming: 3 bases; junction bases outside the gene matches: 15. This CDR3 has 17 residues. CDR3 sequence reads: CASSSSLTGTDHYEQYF. The CDR3 DNA reads as TGTGCCAGCAGTTCCTCTCTAACCGGGACAGACCACTACGAGCAGTACTTC.

The chain uses TRBV6-5 and TRBJ2-5; unclear D gene. Germline CDR1 reads MNHEY; CDR2 reads SVGAGI. V was shortened by 7 bases and J by 5 bases, with 11 bases between the two germline ends. CDR3 size: 12 residues. CDR3 nucleotides: TGTGCCAGCACCGAACCGCGGGAGACCCAGTACTTC. Translating it yields CASTEPRETQYF.

The DNA for the CDR3 is TGTGCCAGCAGCGGTCTCAGGCGGGGGGTGAATGAGCAGTTCTTC. Translation gives CASSGLRRGVNEQFF. This sequence joins TRBV9 and TRBJ2-1, with TRBD2 identical over 8 bases. The germline CDR1 and CDR2 sequences are SGDLS and YYNGEE. V shed 3 bases, J shed 7 bases, and the junction held 9 bases outside the gene matches. The CDR3 has 15 residues.

The chain has TRBV19 and TRBJ2-3; D remains unclear. The CDR3 is made up of 15 amino acids. Trimming removed 3 bases at V and 2 bases at J, with 12 bases between. Germline CDR1 reads LNHDA; CDR2 reads SQIVND (reference sequence). In nucleotides, the CDR3 is TGTGCCAGTAGTATCACAGTCGAACCCACAGATACGCAGTATTTT. This encodes CASSITVEPTDTQYF.

The V call is TRBV18, the J call TRBJ2-1, with TRBD2 identical over 11 bases. Germline trimming cut 5 bases from V and 3 bases from J; bases unmatched to any gene: 3. This CDR3 region has 15 residues. Germline V lookup: CDR1 KGHSH, CDR2 LQKENI. CDR3 in amino acids: CASSTTSGDYNEQFF. CDR3 nucleotides: TGTGCCAGCTCAACGACTAGCGGGGACTACAATGAGCAGTTCTTC.

The chain uses TRBV6-1 and TRBJ2-7; 7 bases agree with TRBD2. The V and J ends lost 6 bases and 1 base, in that order; junction bases with no gene match: 3. This CDR3 has 13 residues. Germline CDR1 is MNHNS and CDR2 is SASEGT. The CDR3 nucleotides read TGTGCCAGCAGACTAGCGTTGTCCTACGAGCAGTACTTC. Its translation is CASRLALSYEQYF.